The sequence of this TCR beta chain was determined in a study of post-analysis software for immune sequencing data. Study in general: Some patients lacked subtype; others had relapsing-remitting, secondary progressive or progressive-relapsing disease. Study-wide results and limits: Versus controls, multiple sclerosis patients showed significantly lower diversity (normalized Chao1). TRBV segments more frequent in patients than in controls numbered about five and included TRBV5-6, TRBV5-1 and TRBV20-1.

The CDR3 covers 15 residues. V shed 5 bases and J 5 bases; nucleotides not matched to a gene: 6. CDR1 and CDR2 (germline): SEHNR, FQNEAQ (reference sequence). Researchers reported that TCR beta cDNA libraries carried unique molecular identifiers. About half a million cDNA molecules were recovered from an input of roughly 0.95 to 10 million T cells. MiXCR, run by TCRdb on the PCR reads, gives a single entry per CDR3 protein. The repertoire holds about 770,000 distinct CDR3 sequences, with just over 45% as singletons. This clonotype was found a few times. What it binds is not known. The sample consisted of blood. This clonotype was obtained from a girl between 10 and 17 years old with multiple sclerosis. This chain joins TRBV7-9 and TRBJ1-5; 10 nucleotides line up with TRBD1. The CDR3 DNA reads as TGTGCCAGCAGCCGGGGACAGGGGAGAGATCAGCCCCAGCATTTT. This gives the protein CASSRGQGRDQPQHF. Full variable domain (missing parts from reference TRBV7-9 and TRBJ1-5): DTGVSQNPRHKITKRGQNVTFRCDPISEHNRLYWYRQTLGQGPEFLTYFQNEAQLEKSRLLSDRFSAERPKGSFSTLEIQRTEQGDSAMYLCASSRGQGRDQPQHFGDGTRLSIL.